This TCR beta chain emerged from a study of blood T cell repertoires in COVID-19. Study-wide background: T cells, B-cell-depleted T cells, or PBMCs provided the cDNA or gDNA that served as material.

Per the authors' pipeline: For nucleated cells, counts were estimated from reference gene primer amplification. Sequencing was performed with immunoSEQ multiplex PCR; in TCRdb, only in-frame clones are kept and a portion is missing. Clonal size and the V and J genes are those of that table, whereas D and trimming came from the DNA. The table shows roughly 190,000 clones, with approximately 90% occurring only once. This CDR3 contains 13 residues. Trimming stripped 6 bases from V and 5 bases from J, with 14 bases between. Germline CDR1 is SNHLY and CDR2 is FYNNEI. The rearrangement links TRBV2 to TRBJ2-7; possible D gene TRBD1, 5 bases. This clonotype was obtained from a man aged 50 or older with acute or convalescent COVID-19. The sequencing input was peripheral blood. In DNA, the CDR3 is TGTGCCAGCAGCCTCAGGGTGCAGAACGAGCAGTACTTC. The encoded protein is CASSLRVQNEQYF.